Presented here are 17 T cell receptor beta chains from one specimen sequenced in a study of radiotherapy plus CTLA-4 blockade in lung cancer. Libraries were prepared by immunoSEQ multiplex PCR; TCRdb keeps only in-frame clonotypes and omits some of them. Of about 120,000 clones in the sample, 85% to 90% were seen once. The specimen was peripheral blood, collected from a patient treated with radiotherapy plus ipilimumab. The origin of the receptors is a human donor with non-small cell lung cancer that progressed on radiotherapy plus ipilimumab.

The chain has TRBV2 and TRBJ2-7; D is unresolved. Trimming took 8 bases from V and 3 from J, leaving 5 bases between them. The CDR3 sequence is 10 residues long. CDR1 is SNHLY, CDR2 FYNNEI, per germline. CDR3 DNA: TGTGCCAGCGGTATCTACGAGCAGTACTTC. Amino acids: CASGIYEQYF.

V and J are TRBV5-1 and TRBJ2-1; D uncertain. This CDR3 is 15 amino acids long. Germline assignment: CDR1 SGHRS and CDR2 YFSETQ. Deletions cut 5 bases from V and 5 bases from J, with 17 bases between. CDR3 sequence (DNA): TGCGCCAGCAGGGAGCAGCCTCTCCTAGACAATGAGCAGTTCTTC. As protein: CASREQPLLDNEQFF. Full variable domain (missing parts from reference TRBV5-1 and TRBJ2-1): KAGVTQTPRYLIKTRGQQVTLSCSPISGHRSVSWYQQTPGQGLQFLFEYFSETQRNKGNFPGRFSGRQFSNSRSEMNVSTLELGDSALYLCASREQPLLDNEQFFGPGTRLTVL.

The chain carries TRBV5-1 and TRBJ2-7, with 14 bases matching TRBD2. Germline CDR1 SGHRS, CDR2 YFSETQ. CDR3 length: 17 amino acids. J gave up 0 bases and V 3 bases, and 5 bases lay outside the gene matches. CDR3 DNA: TGCGCCAGCAGCTGGGGACTAGCGGGGGAAAGCTCCTACGAGCAGTACTTC. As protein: CASSWGLAGESSYEQYF. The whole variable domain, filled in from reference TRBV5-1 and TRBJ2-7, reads KAGVTQTPRYLIKTRGQQVTLSCSPISGHRSVSWYQQTPGQGLQFLFEYFSETQRNKGNFPGRFSGRQFSNSRSEMNVSTLELGDSALYLCASSWGLAGESSYEQYFGPGTRLTVT.

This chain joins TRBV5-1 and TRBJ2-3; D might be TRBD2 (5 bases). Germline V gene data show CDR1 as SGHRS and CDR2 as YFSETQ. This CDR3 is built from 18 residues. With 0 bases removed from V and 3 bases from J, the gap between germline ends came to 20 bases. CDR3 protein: CASSLGAGTRVGTDTQYF. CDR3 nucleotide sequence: TGCGCCAGCAGCTTGGGGGCCGGCACTAGGGTAGGAACAGATACGCAGTATTTT. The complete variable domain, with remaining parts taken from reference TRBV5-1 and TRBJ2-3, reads KAGVTQTPRYLIKTRGQQVTLSCSPISGHRSVSWYQQTPGQGLQFLFEYFSETQRNKGNFPGRFSGRQFSNSRSEMNVSTLELGDSALYLCASSLGAGTRVGTDTQYFGPGTRLTVL.

The CDR3 DNA reads TGTGCCAGCTCACGAGACGGGACTCCCACCGGGGAGCTGTTTTTT. It encodes CASSRDGTPTGELFF. The V and J genes are TRBV18 and TRBJ2-2, with a tentative D call TRBD2 (6 bases). The CDR3 is 15 amino acids. Trimming pared 4 bases from V and 4 bases from J, leaving 13 bases between. Per the germline V gene, CDR1 is KGHSH and CDR2 is LQKENI.

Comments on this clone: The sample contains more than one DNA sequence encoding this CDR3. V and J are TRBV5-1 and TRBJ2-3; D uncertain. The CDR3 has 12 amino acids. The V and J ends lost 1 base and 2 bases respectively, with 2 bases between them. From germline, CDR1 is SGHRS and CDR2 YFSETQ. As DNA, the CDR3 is TGCGCCAGCAGCTTGCCCACAGATACGCAGTATTTT. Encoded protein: CASSLPTDTQYF.

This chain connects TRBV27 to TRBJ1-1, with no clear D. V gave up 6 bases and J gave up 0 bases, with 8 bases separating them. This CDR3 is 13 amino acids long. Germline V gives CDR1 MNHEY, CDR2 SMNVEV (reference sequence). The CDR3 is CASRAAMNTEAFF. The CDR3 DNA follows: TGTGCCAGCAGGGCGGCAATGAACACTGAAGCTTTCTTT.

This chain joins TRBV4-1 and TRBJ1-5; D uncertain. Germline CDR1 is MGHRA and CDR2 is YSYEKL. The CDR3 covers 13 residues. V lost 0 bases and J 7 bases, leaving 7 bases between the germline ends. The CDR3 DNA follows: TGCGCCAGCAGCCAAGATGGGTCCCAGCCCCAGCATTTT. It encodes CASSQDGSQPQHF.

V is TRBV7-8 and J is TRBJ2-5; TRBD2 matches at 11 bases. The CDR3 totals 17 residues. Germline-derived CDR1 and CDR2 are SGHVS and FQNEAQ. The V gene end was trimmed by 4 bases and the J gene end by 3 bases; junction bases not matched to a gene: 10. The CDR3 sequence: CASSSITSGRGEETQYF. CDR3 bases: TGTGCCAGCAGCTCAATTACTAGCGGGAGAGGAGAAGAGACCCAGTACTTC.

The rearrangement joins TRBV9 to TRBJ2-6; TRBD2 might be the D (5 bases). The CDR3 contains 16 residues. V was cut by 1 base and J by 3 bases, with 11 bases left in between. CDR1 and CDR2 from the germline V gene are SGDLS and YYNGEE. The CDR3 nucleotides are TGTGCCAGCAGCGTAAGTCAGGCGGGTGGGGCCAACGTCCTGACTTTC. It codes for CASSVSQAGGANVLTF.

The CDR3 DNA reads as TGTGCCAGCAGTGAAAGGGGGGAGACTGAAGCTTTCTTT. Translation gives CASSERGETEAFF. V is TRBV6-4 and J is TRBJ1-1; a possible D gene is TRBD1 (6 bases). The germline V gene encodes CDR1 MRHNA and CDR2 SNTAGT. The V and J ends lost 3 bases and 5 bases respectively, with 10 bases between them. The CDR3 is made up of 13 amino acids.

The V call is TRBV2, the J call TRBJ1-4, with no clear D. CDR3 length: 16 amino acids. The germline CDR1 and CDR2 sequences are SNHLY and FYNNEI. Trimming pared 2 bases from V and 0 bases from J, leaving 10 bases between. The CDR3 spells CASSERSPATNEKLFF. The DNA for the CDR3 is TGTGCCAGCAGTGAAAGGTCTCCTGCAACTAATGAAAAACTGTTTTTT.

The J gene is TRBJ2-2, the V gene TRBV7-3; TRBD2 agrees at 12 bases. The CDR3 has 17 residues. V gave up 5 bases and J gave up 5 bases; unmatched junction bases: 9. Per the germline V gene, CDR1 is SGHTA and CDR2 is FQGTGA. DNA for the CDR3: TGTGCCAGCAGCCGGGACCCGACTAGCGGGGGTACCGGGGAGCTGTTTTTT. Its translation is CASSRDPTSGGTGELFF.

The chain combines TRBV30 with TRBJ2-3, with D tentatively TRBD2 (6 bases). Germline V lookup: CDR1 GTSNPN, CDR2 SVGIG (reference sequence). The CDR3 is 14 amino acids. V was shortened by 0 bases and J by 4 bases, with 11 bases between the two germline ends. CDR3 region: CAWSVGGKADTQYF. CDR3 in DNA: TGTGCCTGGAGTGTTGGAGGGAAGGCAGATACGCAGTATTTT.

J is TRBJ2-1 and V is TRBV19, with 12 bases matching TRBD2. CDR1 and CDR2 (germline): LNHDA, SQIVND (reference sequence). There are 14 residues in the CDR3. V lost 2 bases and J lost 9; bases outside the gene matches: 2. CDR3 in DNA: TGTGCCAGTAGTATACTAGCGGGAGGGCGTGAGCAGTTCTTC. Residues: CASSILAGGREQFF.

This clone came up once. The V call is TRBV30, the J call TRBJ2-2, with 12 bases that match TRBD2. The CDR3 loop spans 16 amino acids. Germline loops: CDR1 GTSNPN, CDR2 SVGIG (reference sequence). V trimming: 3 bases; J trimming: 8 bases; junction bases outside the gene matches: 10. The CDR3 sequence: CAWRQTSGRGFGELFF. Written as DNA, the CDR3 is TGTGCCTGGAGACAGACTAGCGGGAGAGGCTTTGGGGAGCTGTTTTTT.

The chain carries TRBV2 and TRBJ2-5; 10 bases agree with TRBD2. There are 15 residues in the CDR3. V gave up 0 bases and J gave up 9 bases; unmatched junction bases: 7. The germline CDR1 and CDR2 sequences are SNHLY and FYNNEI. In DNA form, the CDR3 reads TGTGCCAGCAGTGAAGCCCAGCGGGGGGGGGAGGCCCAGTACTTC. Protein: CASSEAQRGGEAQYF.